This TCR beta chain was profiled in a study of T cells in localized non-small cell lung cancer. Overall study results and limits: The study detected a median approximately 57 of the top 100 tumor clones in adjacent lung. The study linked higher blood T cell density to longer overall survival. Heterogeneity cannot be ruled out, as sequencing used one tumor region only.

A word on this clone: Its antigen remains unknown.

The data were produced by immunoSEQ multiplex PCR, yet TCRdb's version contains in-frame clones alone and is incomplete. The data show over 45,000 clones, 60% to 80% seen once. The starting material was peripheral blood, obtained before any cancer treatment. The receptor was derived from a man aged 40 to 70 with stage I squamous cell lung carcinoma.

The CDR3 loop reads CASSPRTGFSGNTIYF. The CDR3 DNA sequence: TGTGCCAGCTCACCGAGGACAGGCTTCTCTGGAAACACCATATATTTT. V usage is TRBV18 and J usage is TRBJ1-3; 7 nucleotides match TRBD1. Trimming cost V 3 bases and J 0 bases; bases outside gene matches: 5. CDR1 is KGHSH and CDR2 is LQKENI in the germline V gene. The length of the CDR3 is 16 residues.